These 15 T cell receptor beta chains were sequenced from one sample in a study of vaccination and CD4 T cells after COVID-19. The Oncomine TCR Beta short-read assay generated sequence data from the DNA of cultured CD4+ T cells. MiXCR, applied by TCRdb to the PCR reads, yields one record per CDR3 protein. The profile shows about 29,000 distinct CDR3 sequences, about 66% of them singletons. The sample's treatment: roughly 10-day PBMC culture with coronavirus spike peptide pools or control peptides (ViraFEST assay). Their antigens are not known. The sequencing used CD4+ T cells from blood, cultured in vitro, collected after SARS-CoV-2 vaccination. The receptors stem from a human donor who received a COVID-19 vaccine.

The CDR3 region has the DNA TGTGCCAGCAGCCCGACGGGGGGCGCTAACTATGGCTACACCTTC. It yields the protein CASSPTGGANYGYTF. The chain combines TRBV7-2 with TRBJ1-2, with D maybe TRBD1 (6 bases). Germline V gene sequence: CDR1 SGHTA, CDR2 FQGNSA. V lost 5 bases and J 0 bases, leaving 13 bases between the germline ends. There are 15 residues in the CDR3.

The genes are TRBV5-4 and TRBJ1-2; the D gene is possibly TRBD1 (5 bases). The V end was cut by 1 base, the J end by 4 bases, with 8 bases between. Looked up from germline, CDR1 is SGHNT and CDR2 is YYREEE (reference sequence). The CDR3 spans 13 residues. The CDR3 bases are TGTGCCAGCAGCTTGTACGACAGCTATGGCTACACCTTC. Protein product: CASSLYDSYGYTF.

This clonotype was seen a handful of times. The chain carries TRBV20-1 and TRBJ2-4; a weak D match, TRBD1 (5 bases). The CDR3 totals 13 residues. Per the germline V gene, CDR1 is DFQATT and CDR2 is SNEGSKA (reference sequence). Trimming shortened V by 3 bases and J by 9 bases, and 15 bases separated the two germline ends. The CDR3 bases are TGCAGTGCTAGTCTTCCCCAAACAGGCATTCAGTACTTC. This encodes CSASLPQTGIQYF.

The rearrangement links TRBV24-1 to TRBJ2-3; TRBD1 or TRBD2 may be the D gene (5 bases each). Germline CDR1 is KGHDR and CDR2 is SFDVKD. The germline V and J ends were trimmed by 5 bases and 2 bases, with 7 bases remaining between them. CDR3 length: 13 residues. CDR3 region: CATSAGTTDTQYF. CDR3 coding DNA: TGTGCCACCAGTGCCGGGACCACAGATACGCAGTATTTT.

The chain is built from TRBV7-9 and TRBJ2-7; TRBD1 matches 9 bases. V shed 0 bases, J shed 0 bases, and the junction held 12 bases outside the gene matches. The CDR3 spans 19 residues. Looked up from germline, CDR1 is SEHNR and CDR2 is FQNEAQ (reference sequence). CDR3 coding DNA: TGTGCCAGCAGCTTAGCGAGGGGACAGGGTCCCTCCTTCTCCTACGAGCAGTACTTC. It translates to CASSLARGQGPSFSYEQYF.

Worth noting for this clonotype: At one end, the junction sequence differs from germline, possibly due to a read error. The rearrangement joins TRBV6-1 to TRBJ1-1, with no clear D. Per the germline V gene, CDR1 is MNHNS and CDR2 is SASEGT. The CDR3 spans 12 residues. CDR3 loop: CASREVKTEAFF. In nucleotides, the CDR3 is TGTGCCAGCAGAGAAGTCAAGACTGAAGCTTTCTTT.

The CDR3 nucleotides read TGTGCCAGCAGACAGGGGACCGCCATCACAGATACGCAGTATTTT. It codes for CASRQGTAITDTQYF. The chain employs TRBV6-1 and TRBJ2-3; TRBD1 agrees at 7 bases. V shed 6 bases and J 2 bases; nucleotides not matched to a gene: 8. The CDR3 extends over 15 amino acids. Germline loops: CDR1 MNHNS, CDR2 SASEGT.

The genes are TRBV12-3 or TRBV12-4 and TRBJ1-5, with D possibly matching TRBD1 (6 bases). The length of the CDR3 is 15 residues. The V and J ends lost 2 bases and 4 bases respectively, with 12 bases between them. The CDR3 here is CASSLWGAENQPQHF. CDR3 nucleotides: TGTGCCAGCAGTTTATGGGGGGCGGAGAATCAGCCCCAGCATTTT.

The V and J genes are TRBV7-2 and TRBJ1-4; the D gene is possibly TRBD1 (6 bases). The V end was cut by 5 bases, the J end by 8 bases, with 12 bases between. The CDR3 spans 13 residues. The germline V gene has CDR1 SGHTA and CDR2 FQGNSA. The CDR3 reads CASSRPRGEKLFF. CDR3 sequence (DNA): TGTGCCAGCAGCCGCCCCAGGGGCGAAAAACTGTTTTTT.

This clonotype was counted only a few times. In DNA form, the CDR3 reads TGTGCCTGGAGTGGGGGTACCAATCAGCCCCAGCATTTT. Protein product: CAWSGGTNQPQHF. J is TRBJ1-5 and V is TRBV30; D gene unclear. Trimming left V 1 base short and J 3 bases short, with 7 bases between. Germline-derived CDR1 and CDR2 are GTSNPN and SVGIG (reference sequence). The CDR3 consists of 13 residues.

The J gene is TRBJ1-2, the V gene TRBV20-1; D perhaps matches TRBD1 (5 bases). The V gene lost 0 bases and the J gene lost 5 bases, with 13 bases spanning the gap. The CDR3 length is 14 residues. CDR1 and CDR2 from the germline V gene are DFQATT and SNEGSKA (reference sequence). The CDR3 DNA is TGCAGTGCTAGAGAGTTGGGGCGAGAATATGGCTACACCTTC. It is translated as CSARELGREYGYTF.

This chain connects TRBV2 to TRBJ2-4; D unresolved. The CDR3 consists of 12 residues. Trimming stripped 7 bases from V and 9 bases from J, with 13 bases between. Germline assignment: CDR1 SNHLY and CDR2 FYNNEI. The CDR3, as DNA: TGTGCCAGCACCACCGGTTGGGGCATTCAGTACTTC. Its protein is CASTTGWGIQYF.

The chain carries TRBV30 and TRBJ2-3, with D perhaps assigned TRBD1 or TRBD2 (5 bases each). Germline V CDR1 and CDR2: GTSNPN, SVGIG (reference sequence). The length of the CDR3 is 14 residues. Trimming pared 1 base from V and 3 bases from J, leaving 11 bases between. DNA of the CDR3: TGTGCCTGGAGTGGAGGGGTCTCTACAGATACGCAGTATTTT. As protein: CAWSGGVSTDTQYF.

The J gene is TRBJ1-1, the V gene TRBV12-3 or TRBV12-4; 9 bases map to TRBD1. J lost 3 bases, V lost 6 bases, and 5 bases had no gene match. This CDR3 contains 14 residues. The CDR3 DNA is TGTGCCAGCAGATCGGGACAGGGTGACACTGAAGCTTTCTTT. Residues: CASRSGQGDTEAFF.

CDR3 nucleotide sequence: TGTGCCAGCAGTGTAGGGGGGCTCGAGCAGTACTTC. This translates into CASSVGGLEQYF. The V call is TRBV6-1, the J call TRBJ2-7; D could derive from TRBD1 or TRBD2 (6 bases each). The V end lost 4 bases, the J end lost 6 bases, and 10 bases lay between the germline ends. The CDR3 contains 12 residues. Germline V gene lookup returns CDR1 MNHNS and CDR2 SASEGT.